This T cell receptor (beta chain) was obtained from a study of response to subunit inactivated influenza vaccine. TCRdb analysed the RT-PCR reads with MiXCR anew, one entry per CDR3 protein. The sample lists about 830,000 distinct CDR3 sequences; roughly 20% were seen once. Per the germline V gene, CDR1 is LGHNA and CDR2 is YNFKEQ. The V gene end was trimmed by 0 bases and the J gene end by 2 bases; junction bases not matched to a gene: 8. This CDR3 has 18 residues. This clonotype was recorded many times. Antigen specificity is unknown. Whole-study results and caveats: Researchers suggested that each seasonal influenza vaccination recruits few new T cells.

This TCR was sampled from a man aged 45-65 years who received an inactivated influenza vaccine. The input for sequencing was PBMCs from blood, taken around 5 days after vaccination. The chain recombines TRBV4-2 with TRBJ2-3, with 10 bases that match TRBD2. DNA of the CDR3: TGTGCCAGCAGCCAAGACCCCACTAGCGGGGTGACCACAGATACGCAGTATTTT. It is translated as CASSQDPTSGVTTDTQYF.